The 30 T cell receptor beta chains below all came from one sample that was sequenced in a study of blood T cell repertoires in COVID-19. Sequenced by immunoSEQ multiplex PCR; TCRdb stores in-frame clones only, minus some. The table lists over 250,000 clones, over 85% of them singletons. Material: PBMCs or T cells enriched from blood (not recorded which). These TCRs come from a man in his 60s who had recovered from COVID-19.

The chain is built from TRBV7-8 and TRBJ1-1; 9 bases match TRBD1. In germline, CDR1 is SGHVS, CDR2 FQNEAQ. The length of the CDR3 is 14 residues. V dropped 1 base and J dropped 5; count of bases not matched to a gene: 2. CDR3 amino acids: CASSLGTGETEAFF. CDR3 in DNA: TGTGCCAGCAGCTTAGGGACAGGGGAAACTGAAGCTTTCTTT.

The J gene is TRBJ2-7, the V gene TRBV3-1 (or the pseudogene TRBV3-2); 7 bases are shared with TRBD1. CDR1 LGHDT and CDR2 YNNKEL come from the germline V gene (reference sequence). The ends lost 5 bases at V and 0 bases at J; junction bases unmatched: 7. The CDR3 consists of 15 residues. CDR3 nucleotide sequence: TGTGCCAGCAGCAGGGGGCAAGTAAGCTCCTACGAGCAGTACTTC. Translation gives CASSRGQVSSYEQYF.

The rearrangement links TRBV18 to TRBJ2-1, with 7 nucleotides matching TRBD2. J was trimmed by 1 base and V by 0 bases; bases with no gene match: 6. Per germline, CDR1 KGHSH and CDR2 LQKENI. The CDR3 runs to 17 residues. CDR3 region: CASSPPASGTSYNEQFF. The CDR3 DNA reads as TGTGCCAGCTCACCACCGGCTAGCGGCACATCCTACAATGAGCAGTTCTTC.

The rearrangement uses TRBV6-5 and TRBJ1-1; 7 bases match TRBD1. Trimming cost V 6 bases and J 6 bases; bases outside gene matches: 10. The germline gives CDR1 MNHEY, CDR2 SVGAGI. The CDR3 is 14 residues long. Here the CDR3 DNA reads TGTGCCAGCAGAGATGACAGGGAGTGGTCTGAAGCTTTCTTT. It specifies CASRDDREWSEAFF.

This clone was detected a few times. The chain couples TRBV6-2 or TRBV6-3 to TRBJ1-4; 9 nucleotides line up with TRBD1. The V gene end was trimmed by 5 bases and the J gene end by 6 bases; junction bases not matched to a gene: 7. The CDR3 spans 15 residues. CDR1 and CDR2 (germline): MNHEY, SVGEGT. In DNA form, the CDR3 reads TGTGCCAGCAGTACCCCGACAGGGGGGTATGAAAAACTGTTTTTT. Translation: CASSTPTGGYEKLFF.

The chain joins TRBV4-3 to TRBJ2-1; weak D call: TRBD1 (6 bases). V was clipped by 1 base and J by 9 bases, with 16 bases between them. This CDR3 is built from 15 residues. From germline, CDR1 is LGHNA and CDR2 YSLEER. CDR3 loop: CASSQVVGAPREQFF. CDR3 in DNA: TGCGCCAGCAGCCAAGTTGTGGGGGCGCCCCGTGAGCAGTTCTTC.

This clone was counted a single time. The junction departs from the called germline gene at one end, perhaps through a read error. This chain uses TRBV7-7 with TRBJ2-7; the match to TRBD2 covers 8 bases. The CDR3 consists of 21 residues. CDR1 and CDR2 from the germline V gene are SSHAT and FNYEAQ (reference sequence). CDR3 in amino acids: CASSLGPYREGPSSSTYEQYF. The DNA of the CDR3 is TGTGCTAGCAGCTTAGGGCCATACCGGGAGGGCCCTTCATCCTCGACCTACGAGCAGTACTTC.

This clone occurred a few times. This chain connects TRBV20-1 to TRBJ2-7; 9 bases are shared with TRBD1. J gave up 5 bases and V 8 bases, and 4 bases lay outside the gene matches. CDR1 DFQATT and CDR2 SNEGSKA come from the germline V gene (reference sequence). The CDR3 runs 11 residues. CDR3 coding DNA: TGCAGTACCGGACAGGGGAACGAGCAGTACTTC. It specifies CSTGQGNEQYF.

This chain connects TRBV6-5 to TRBJ1-2; D uncertain. The germline V gene has CDR1 MNHEY and CDR2 SVGAGI. The CDR3 length is 13 residues. V lost 6 bases and J lost 3, with 11 bases in between. The CDR3 spells CASSPGGDYGYTF. CDR3 in DNA: TGTGCCAGCAGCCCGGGAGGCGACTATGGCTACACCTTC.

CDR3 DNA: TGTGCCAGCAGCTTGAATGCTAGCCCCCTGGGAGAGACCCAGTACTTC. It yields the protein CASSLNASPLGETQYF. V is TRBV7-2 and J is TRBJ2-5; TRBD2 is a possible D gene (5 bases). This CDR3 spans 16 amino acids. Trimming removed 3 bases at V and 4 bases at J, with 18 bases between. The V gene's germline CDR1 is SGHTA and CDR2 FQGNSA.

The genes are TRBV12-3 or TRBV12-4 and TRBJ1-4; D is unresolved. V gave up 5 bases and J gave up 7 bases, with 11 bases separating them. This CDR3 is built from 13 residues. This CDR3 reads CASSPQVTEKLFF. CDR3 nucleotides: TGTGCCAGCAGTCCGCAGGTGACTGAAAAACTGTTTTTT.

The chain couples TRBV5-6 to TRBJ2-5; D is uncertain. The CDR3 has 15 residues. CDR1 and CDR2 (germline): SGHDT, YYEEEE. V lost 1 base and J 0 bases, leaving 10 bases between the germline ends. This CDR3 is CASSLIRDYQETQYF. Written as DNA, the CDR3 is TGTGCCAGCAGCTTGATTCGTGACTACCAAGAGACCCAGTACTTC.

The chain joins TRBV7-8 to TRBJ2-4; 8 nucleotides match TRBD2. The J segment lost 7 bases and the V segment lost 5 bases, leaving 7 bases of the junction unmatched. Germline CDR1 and CDR2: SGHVS and FQNEAQ. This CDR3 region has 14 residues. The CDR3 bases are TGTGCCAGCAGCCCGGTAGCGGGGAACAACATTCAGTACTTC. Translation gives CASSPVAGNNIQYF.

Only a few counts were recorded for this clone. The chain recombines TRBV19 with TRBJ1-4; 9 bases fit TRBD1. The CDR3 covers 14 residues. Germline CDR1 and CDR2: LNHDA and SQIVND (reference sequence). The J segment lost 5 bases and the V segment lost 5 bases, leaving 3 bases of the junction unmatched. The CDR3 region is CASSDRGGNEKLFF. The CDR3 DNA reads TGTGCCAGTAGTGACAGGGGGGGGAATGAAAAACTGTTTTTT.

Here the CDR3 DNA reads TGTGCCAGCAGCCCCGGGGGGCACGGCGAGCAGTACTTC. This translates into CASSPGGHGEQYF. The chain couples TRBV11-2 to TRBJ2-7, with D perhaps TRBD2 (7 bases). Trimming took off 5 bases at V and 6 bases at J, with 14 bases between the two ends. The CDR3 runs to 13 residues. Germline-derived CDR1 and CDR2 are SGHAT and FQNNGV.

The gene calls are TRBV4-1 and TRBJ2-4; 7 bases match TRBD1. Trimming cost V 3 bases and J 7 bases; bases outside gene matches: 9. The CDR3 is 15 residues long. From germline, CDR1 is MGHRA and CDR2 YSYEKL. CDR3 DNA: TGCGCCAGCAGCCAGGCGACAGGGTTTGGTAACATTCAGTACTTC. Translated, it gives CASSQATGFGNIQYF.

V gene TRBV27 combines with J gene TRBJ2-2, with D hard to call. V lost 0 bases and J lost 4, with 12 bases in between. Germline loops: CDR1 MNHEY, CDR2 SMNVEV (reference sequence). This CDR3 spans 16 amino acids. Here the CDR3 DNA reads TGTGCCAGCAGTTTATCCCAGCTACGAGGCACCGGGGAGCTGTTTTTT. It specifies CASSLSQLRGTGELFF.

The chain carries TRBV6-5 and TRBJ1-1, with unresolved D. The CDR3 length is 13 residues. Germline CDR1 and CDR2: MNHEY and SVGAGI. V was trimmed by 5 bases and J by 1 base, leaving 8 bases between them. CDR3 region: CASSPTQNTEAFF. DNA of the CDR3: TGTGCCAGCAGTCCTACTCAGAACACTGAAGCTTTCTTT.

The chain's CDR3 is CAWSPGGVSGYTF. The CDR3 DNA follows: TGTGCCTGGAGCCCCGGAGGGGTGTCTGGCTACACCTTC. The J gene is TRBJ1-2, the V gene TRBV30, with TRBD1 as a possible D gene (5 bases). This CDR3 is 13 amino acids long. The germline CDR1 and CDR2 sequences are GTSNPN and SVGIG (reference sequence). Trimming cost V 3 bases and J 7 bases, with 15 bases left between them.

The chain combines TRBV10-3 with TRBJ1-1; D not resolved. From germline, CDR1 is ENHRY and CDR2 SYGVKD. The CDR3 is made up of 14 amino acids. Deletions cut 4 bases from V and 0 bases from J, with 9 bases between. The CDR3 loop is CAISVGGMNTEAFF. In nucleotides, the CDR3 is TGTGCCATCAGTGTAGGAGGGATGAACACTGAAGCTTTCTTT.

The chain combines TRBV5-1 with TRBJ2-7; D possibly corresponds to TRBD2 (6 bases). The V and J ends lost 4 bases and 5 bases respectively, with 16 bases between them. Germline loops: CDR1 SGHRS, CDR2 YFSETQ. This CDR3 spans 14 amino acids. CDR3 in DNA: TGCGCCAGCAGCGACCCAGGAGGGTACGACGAGCAGTACTTC. Protein sequence: CASSDPGGYDEQYF.

This chain uses TRBV5-1 with TRBJ2-2; possibly TRBD2 for D (5 bases). V shed 5 bases and J shed 1 base, with 6 bases lying between them. CDR1 is SGHRS and CDR2 is YFSETQ in the germline V gene. The CDR3 totals 13 residues. The CDR3 coding sequence is TGCGCCAGCAGACTAGGGAACACCGGGGAGCTGTTTTTT. Its protein is CASRLGNTGELFF.

This clone was counted once. The chain uses TRBV27 and TRBJ1-2; D unclear. Germline CDR1 MNHEY, CDR2 SMNVEV (reference sequence). V lost 5 bases and J 0 bases, leaving 7 bases between the germline ends. CDR3 size: 13 residues. The CDR3 here is CASSLGANYGYTF. The CDR3 DNA reads TGTGCCAGCAGTCTCGGGGCTAACTATGGCTACACCTTC.

The chain uses TRBV19 and TRBJ1-4, with 8 positions matching TRBD1. This CDR3 region has 18 residues. The V segment lost 3 bases and the J segment 1 base; nucleotides outside the gene matches: 10. Germline CDR1 is LNHDA and CDR2 is SQIVND (reference sequence). The chain's CDR3 is CASSITGTGLLTNEKLFF. CDR3 DNA: TGTGCCAGTAGTATTACCGGGACAGGTCTGTTAACTAATGAAAAACTGTTTTTT.

This clone was recorded only once. The CDR3 spells CASSLGTGRTLKLFF. The CDR3, as DNA: TGTGCCAGCAGCTTAGGAACAGGGCGCACCCTCAAACTGTTTTTT. The chain joins TRBV7-9 to TRBJ1-4, with a possible D match to TRBD1 (6 bases). This CDR3 has 15 residues. Per the germline V gene, CDR1 is SEHNR and CDR2 is FQNEAQ (reference sequence). The V end lost 1 base, the J end lost 11 bases, and 17 bases lay between the germline ends.

The chain recombines TRBV7-2 with TRBJ2-1; 10 bases are shared with TRBD2. The CDR3 spans 14 residues. The V and J ends lost 5 bases and 6 bases, in that order; junction bases with no gene match: 4. The germline CDR1 and CDR2 sequences are SGHTA and FQGNSA. CDR3 in amino acids: CASSRLAGANEQFF. DNA of the CDR3: TGTGCCAGCAGCAGGCTAGCGGGAGCCAATGAGCAGTTCTTC.

The V and J genes are TRBV30 and TRBJ2-1; 9 bases map to TRBD2. Germline CDR1 GTSNPN, CDR2 SVGIG (reference sequence). V gave up 2 bases and J gave up 4 bases; unmatched junction bases: 6. This CDR3 has 15 amino acids. The CDR3 nucleotides read TGTGCCTGGAGTAGGAGCGGGGGGCCGTACAATGAGCAGTTCTTC. Encoded protein: CAWSRSGGPYNEQFF.

V and J are TRBV18 and TRBJ1-1; the match to TRBD1 covers 7 bases. This CDR3 has 17 residues. Per germline, CDR1 KGHSH and CDR2 LQKENI. Trimming at V came to 0 bases and at J to 0 bases, leaving 7 bases not matched to a gene. CDR3 loop: CASSPPSTGRMNTEAFF. As DNA, the CDR3 is TGTGCCAGCTCACCACCGTCGACAGGGAGAATGAACACTGAAGCTTTCTTT.

The chain recombines TRBV12-3 or TRBV12-4 with TRBJ1-2, with D unresolved. This CDR3 has 12 residues. V was trimmed by 3 bases and J by 4 bases, leaving 6 bases between them. The CDR3 sequence is CASSFGSYGYTF. The DNA for the CDR3 is TGTGCCAGCAGTTTTGGGAGCTATGGCTACACCTTC.

This chain uses TRBV7-9 with TRBJ2-1; 7 positions agree with TRBD1. Germline V gene sequence: CDR1 SEHNR, CDR2 FQNEAQ (reference sequence). Trimming removed 6 bases from V and 3 bases from J; junction bases left unmatched: 8. The CDR3 runs 15 residues. CDR3 loop: CASRPTGAVYNEQFF. The CDR3 bases are TGTGCCAGCAGACCTACAGGGGCGGTCTACAATGAGCAGTTCTTC.